This entry features one T cell receptor beta chain sequence. Its antigen remains undetermined. Qualities for individual bases were not recorded, and no much larger clone is one base off. The data were obtained in a study of neoadjuvant anti-PD-1 for oral cavity cancer (TCRdb year 2021). About the investigation overall: Three to four biweekly doses of nivolumab at 3 mg/kg were mostly administered to patients before curative-intent surgical resection. For patients who did not progress, a fourth nivolumab dose was given around day 43, followed by definitive surgical resection on days 50-56. Responders were defined as patients with complete response, partial response or stable disease by RECIST 1.1; non-responders were defined as patients with progression. The parent correlative cohort had 12 to 13 patients and a response rate of approximately 30%.

The sample's time point, from its label and the paper: before neoadjuvant nivolumab. Patients were newly diagnosed with stage II-IVA oral cavity squamous cell carcinoma and had received no prior systemic or radiation treatment. The cohort consisted of patients with HPV-negative, locally advanced oral cavity squamous cell carcinoma. No culture maintenance or expansion was done, as the peripheral blood mononuclear cells went straight to analysis. The samples were obtained from a longitudinal correlative study of a single-arm phase II trial testing neoadjuvant nivolumab in oral cavity squamous cell carcinoma. Subject-matched pre- and post-treatment PBMCs and tumors from three responders and three non-responders were subjected to genomic DNA-based TCRbeta sequencing. Peripheral blood mononuclear cells were collected before nivolumab treatment and were collected again after treatment, at the time of surgery. The Maxwell RSC DNA from Cells kit was used to extract genomic DNA from PBMCs.

Germline trimming: 4 bases from V, 5 bases from J; junction bases outside gene matches: 5. Including cysteine and phenylalanine, the CDR3 has 14 amino acids. Only CDR3 DNA remains: 42 bases, in frame from the first base. Sequences SNHLY (CDR1) and FYNNEI (CDR2) are obtained from the germline V gene. Study-level results and caveats: The TCR analyses had only a few patients in each response group, and the authors called for validation in larger cohorts. Higher pretreatment blood Treg/Th17 ratios correlated with higher pretreatment blood TCRbeta clonality and lower post-treatment tumor TCRbeta clonality. After neoadjuvant nivolumab, significantly higher T cell clonality (Gini index) was found within PBMCs in non-responders than in responders.

For deep sequencing of PBMC libraries, mostly roughly 520 ng of input genomic DNA was used, and six replicates were run per sample. The immunoSEQ hsTCRbeta kit was used to prepare TCRbeta libraries according to the manufacturer's instructions. An Illumina NovaSeq 6000 S4 flow cell was used to sequence the final libraries, which had first been combined to 3 nM. The authors' pipeline ran thus. The immunoSEQ Analyzer was used for raw data preprocessing and quality control. The analysis was limited to productive rearrangements, and each clonotype was defined by a unique CDR3 amino acid sequence. Repertoire clonality was estimated as the Gini-Simpson index, which was computed with the R package tcR. Student's t test was used to compare Gini indices, and Pearson correlation was used to assess associations with tumor size change. TCRdb took this table from immuneACCESS and kept in-frame rearrangements with V and J called. Such tables lack part of the clones; where checked against another copy, unresolved V genes explain under half of the gap, and the rest is unexplained. That table gives V, J and clone size, and the DNA gave D and trimming. The sample table records over 11,000 clones; 70% of these occur just once. The top ten hold approximately 2% of the sample.

This clonotype originated in a person between 40 and 85 years old with oral cavity squamous cell carcinoma. The material sequenced was PBMCs, taken before nivolumab (anti-PD-1) treatment. The chain is encoded by TRBV2 joined to TRBJ1-5, and 7 bases in between align with TRBD1. The DNA sequence is given as TGTGCCAGCAGTGTACAGGGGCCCGATCAGCCCCAGCATTTT. This yields the protein CASSVQGPDQPQHF.